Below, 26 T cell receptor beta chains from the same sample are listed, as sequenced in a study of blood T cell repertoires in COVID-19 (dated by TCRdb to 2019 to 2021). Library prep was done by the immunoSEQ multiplex PCR assay. TCRdb's version of the immuneACCESS table is confined to in-frame rearrangements and falls short of the full clone set. An unresolved V gene accounts for under half of the shortfall where checked; the remainder is of unknown origin. Within this sample are around 200,000 clones, with just under 90% of them counted one time only. The top ten constitute 3% to 4.5% of the sample. Sample: peripheral blood. The source is a young man with active or convalescent COVID-19.

This chain joins TRBV5-8 and TRBJ2-1; TRBD1 matches at 7 bases. V gave up 5 bases and J gave up 0 bases; unmatched junction bases: 5. There are 15 residues in the CDR3. CDR1 is SGHTS and CDR2 is YDEGEE in the germline V gene. In DNA form, the CDR3 reads TGTGCCAGCAGATACCGGGACAGCTCCTACAATGAGCAGTTCTTC. This encodes CASRYRDSSYNEQFF.

The gene calls are TRBV6-6 and TRBJ2-1; TRBD2 might be the D (5 bases). This CDR3 is built from 16 residues. Germline V CDR1 and CDR2: MNHNY, SVGAGI (reference sequence). V dropped 2 bases and J dropped 0 bases, with 11 bases sitting between them. This chain's CDR3 is CASSYLDRDSYNEQFF. DNA of the CDR3: TGTGCCAGCAGTTACCTGGACCGGGACTCCTACAATGAGCAGTTCTTC.

The chain carries TRBV5-1 and TRBJ1-2; D is undetermined. The germline gives CDR1 SGHRS, CDR2 YFSETQ. V was shortened by 8 bases and J by 0 bases, with 11 bases between the two germline ends. The length of the CDR3 is 13 residues. The DNA of the CDR3 is TGCGCCAGTCGCGCTCGAGCTAACTATGGCTACACCTTC. This gives the protein CASRARANYGYTF.

V usage is TRBV2 and J usage is TRBJ1-2; TRBD1 agrees at 8 bases. V was pared by 4 bases and J by 5 bases, with 6 bases of the junction left unmatched. Germline CDR1 SNHLY, CDR2 FYNNEI. CDR3 length equals 14 residues. CDR3 in DNA: TGTGCCAGCAGTGTCCTAGGACAGGGATATGGCTACACCTTC. It specifies CASSVLGQGYGYTF. The whole variable domain, filled in from reference TRBV2 and TRBJ1-2, reads EPEVTQTPSHQVTQMGQEVILRCVPISNHLYFYWYRQILGQKVEFLVSFYNNEISEKSEIFDDQFSVERPDGSNFTLKIRSTKLEDSAMYFCASSVLGQGYGYTFGSGTRLTVV.

The chain joins TRBV10-3 to TRBJ1-1; D is ambiguous. Germline CDR1 and CDR2: ENHRY and SYGVKD. This CDR3 is 14 amino acids long. V lost 6 bases and J 1 base, leaving 12 bases between the germline ends. DNA of the CDR3: TGTGCCATCAGGATGACAACAGCGAACACTGAAGCTTTCTTT. This codes for CAIRMTTANTEAFF.

The genes are TRBV5-1 and TRBJ1-5; TRBD1 might be the D (6 bases). This CDR3 has 15 residues. Trimming removed 4 bases at V and 2 bases at J, with 13 bases between. Germline-derived CDR1 and CDR2 are SGHRS and YFSETQ. CDR3 coding DNA: TGCGCCAGCAGCCCAGGGGAAGATGGCAATCAGCCCCAGCATTTT. Protein: CASSPGEDGNQPQHF. Full variable domain (remainder filled in from reference TRBV5-1 and TRBJ1-5): KAGVTQTPRYLIKTRGQQVTLSCSPISGHRSVSWYQQTPGQGLQFLFEYFSETQRNKGNFPGRFSGRQFSNSRSEMNVSTLELGDSALYLCASSPGEDGNQPQHFGDGTRLSIL.

This clone has just one count. The gene calls are TRBV20-1 and TRBJ1-2; D is unresolved. Trimming cost V 3 bases and J 0 bases, with 14 bases left between them. The germline CDR1 and CDR2 sequences are DFQATT and SNEGSKA (reference sequence). This CDR3 has 15 amino acids. The CDR3 sequence: CSASARETSNYGYTF. In nucleotides, the CDR3 is TGCAGTGCTAGTGCGAGGGAAACTTCTAACTATGGCTACACCTTC.

The chain carries TRBV7-8 and TRBJ2-3; D is perhaps TRBD1 (5 bases). The CDR3 loop spans 16 amino acids. Trimming took off 5 bases at V and 0 bases at J, with 15 bases between the two ends. Germline lookup yields CDR1 SGHVS and CDR2 FQNEAQ. CDR3 sequence reads: CASSPGVGPSTDTQYF. As DNA, the CDR3 is TGTGCCAGCAGCCCCGGAGTGGGGCCTAGCACAGATACGCAGTATTTT.

This clone was observed a few times. The chain employs TRBV9 and TRBJ1-1; 7 positions match TRBD1. Per germline, CDR1 SGDLS and CDR2 YYNGEE. This CDR3 is built from 14 residues. Germline trimming cut 2 bases from V and 1 base from J; bases unmatched to any gene: 2. CDR3 region: CASSVTGANTEAFF. The CDR3 region has the DNA TGTGCCAGCAGCGTTACAGGGGCGAACACTGAAGCTTTCTTT.

The chain links TRBV19 to TRBJ1-2, with D tentatively TRBD1 (5 bases). The V and J ends lost 5 bases and 1 base respectively, with 8 bases between them. The CDR3 totals 13 residues. Germline values: CDR1 LNHDA, CDR2 SQIVND (reference sequence). In DNA, the CDR3 is TGTGCCAGTAGTGCCAGGGTTAACTATGGCTACACCTTC. It encodes CASSARVNYGYTF.

J is TRBJ1-1 and V is TRBV27; TRBD1 is a possible D gene (5 bases). Deletions cut 2 bases from V and 5 bases from J, with 9 bases between. The CDR3 loop spans 13 amino acids. CDR1 and CDR2 (germline): MNHEY, SMNVEV (reference sequence). The CDR3 sequence: CASSLTGDTEAFF. Written as DNA, the CDR3 is TGTGCCAGCAGTTTAACGGGGGATACTGAAGCTTTCTTT.

This sequence joins TRBV29-1 and TRBJ1-1; TRBD1 agrees at 7 bases. V lost 8 bases, J lost 8 bases, and 11 bases stayed unmatched. CDR1 is SQVTM and CDR2 is ANQGSEA in the germline V gene. This CDR3 has 12 amino acids. CDR3 DNA sequence: TGCAGCACTTCCCTGGGGACAGTAGAAGCTTTCTTT. This translates into CSTSLGTVEAFF.

This clone was detected a few times. The chain links TRBV12-3 or TRBV12-4 to TRBJ2-5; TRBD2 is a possible D gene (5 bases). CDR3 size: 11 residues. V was clipped by 3 bases and J by 7 bases, with 6 bases between them. The CDR3 sequence: CASSLDLTQYF. The DNA of the CDR3 is TGTGCCAGCAGTTTGGACTTGACCCAGTACTTC.

The rearrangement links TRBV7-9 to TRBJ2-7; TRBD2 matches at 14 bases. Germline lookup yields CDR1 SEHNR and CDR2 FQNEAQ (reference sequence). V was pared by 3 bases and J by 1 base, with 2 bases of the junction left unmatched. The CDR3 consists of 16 residues. The CDR3 DNA sequence: TGTGCCAGCAGCTTGGGGACTAGCGGGAGTTCCTACGAGCAGTACTTC. As protein: CASSLGTSGSSYEQYF. The entire variable domain, with the rest obtained from reference TRBV7-9 and TRBJ2-7, is as follows: DTGVSQNPRHKITKRGQNVTFRCDPISEHNRLYWYRQTLGQGPEFLTYFQNEAQLEKSRLLSDRFSAERPKGSFSTLEIQRTEQGDSAMYLCASSLGTSGSSYEQYFGPGTRLTVT.

The chain employs TRBV2 and TRBJ2-2; 8 bases map to TRBD2. The germline V gene encodes CDR1 SNHLY and CDR2 FYNNEI. The CDR3 has 16 amino acids. J lost 6 bases, V lost 2 bases, and 8 bases had no gene match. This chain's CDR3 is CASSETVREAAGELFF. CDR3 sequence (DNA): TGTGCCAGCAGTGAAACGGTGCGGGAGGCGGCCGGGGAGCTGTTTTTT.

This rearrangement joins TRBV4-2 to TRBJ2-1; 10 nucleotides agree with TRBD2. V was clipped by 1 base and J by 6 bases; unmatched bases: 3. Germline V gene lookup returns CDR1 LGHNA and CDR2 YNFKEQ. The CDR3 extends over 15 amino acids. This chain's CDR3 is CASSQVASGGNEQFF. DNA of the CDR3: TGTGCCAGCAGCCAAGTGGCTAGCGGGGGCAATGAGCAGTTCTTC.

This clone was seen a single time. J is TRBJ1-6 and V is TRBV11-3; TRBD1 aligns across 7 bases. From germline, CDR1 is SGHNT and CDR2 YENEEA. V gave up 3 bases and J gave up 10 bases; unmatched junction bases: 12. This CDR3 has 16 residues. Here the CDR3 reads CASSFWSLDRESPLHF. The CDR3 nucleotides are TGTGCCAGCAGCTTCTGGTCGTTAGACAGGGAATCACCCCTCCACTTT.

The chain joins TRBV5-4 to TRBJ2-2, with D possibly being TRBD2 (6 bases). This CDR3 spans 16 amino acids. Deletions cut 2 bases from V and 4 bases from J, with 15 bases between. Germline values: CDR1 SGHNT, CDR2 YYREEE (reference sequence). This CDR3 reads CASSLAAGLGTGELFF. The CDR3 nucleotides are TGTGCCAGCAGCTTAGCAGCGGGTCTGGGCACCGGGGAGCTGTTTTTT.

V is TRBV20-1 and J is TRBJ2-7, with a possible D match to TRBD2 (5 bases). With 2 bases removed from V and 6 bases from J, the gap between germline ends came to 8 bases. The CDR3 consists of 11 residues. Germline CDR1 reads DFQATT; CDR2 reads SNEGSKA (reference sequence). The CDR3 protein is CSARLGSEQYF. The CDR3 DNA follows: TGCAGTGCTAGATTGGGGAGCGAGCAGTACTTC.

The chain's CDR3 is CASSHRVLGATTEAFF. The CDR3 coding sequence is TGCGCCAGCAGCCATAGGGTTTTGGGGGCGACCACTGAAGCTTTCTTT. J is TRBJ1-1 and V is TRBV4-1; a possible D gene is TRBD1 (6 bases). The V end lost 3 bases, the J end lost 4 bases, and 18 bases lay between the germline ends. The CDR3 contains 16 residues. Germline CDR1 reads MGHRA; CDR2 reads YSYEKL.

The CDR3 region has the DNA TGTGCTAGTGGTCCCCCGGGACAGGGGAGCGAGCAGTACGTC. Protein product: CASGPPGQGSEQYV. V and J are TRBV12-5 and TRBJ2-7; 10 bases align to TRBD1. Germline V gene sequence: CDR1 LGHNT, CDR2 FRNRAP. Trimming cost V 5 bases and J 6 bases; bases outside gene matches: 7. The CDR3 is made up of 14 amino acids.

The chain combines TRBV2 with TRBJ1-2; 9 bases agree with TRBD1. V lost 8 bases and J lost 8; bases outside the gene matches: 6. Germline V lookup: CDR1 SNHLY, CDR2 FYNNEI. The CDR3 contains 12 residues. In nucleotides, the CDR3 is TGTGCCAGCCTAGACAGGGGGGACGGCTACACCTTC. Encoded protein: CASLDRGDGYTF.

This chain joins TRBV6-2 or TRBV6-3 and TRBJ2-2; TRBD2 is a possible D gene (5 bases). The ends were cut back, 0 bases at V and 6 bases at J, with 14 bases in the middle. Germline CDR1 reads MNHEY; CDR2 reads SVGEGT. CDR3 length: 16 amino acids. The CDR3 reads CASSYSVTSLAGELFF. The DNA for the CDR3 is TGTGCCAGCAGTTACTCGGTTACTAGTTTGGCCGGGGAGCTGTTTTTT.

The chain recombines TRBV27 with TRBJ1-1, with 10 bases fitting TRBD1. V dropped 5 bases and J dropped 9; count of bases not matched to a gene: 6. Germline values: CDR1 MNHEY, CDR2 SMNVEV (reference sequence). The CDR3 is 13 residues long. The chain's CDR3 is CASSSWDRGKAFF. DNA for the CDR3: TGTGCCAGCAGTAGCTGGGACAGGGGAAAAGCTTTCTTT.

This clone was observed a few times. V usage is TRBV30 and J usage is TRBJ1-3, with D perhaps matching TRBD1 (6 bases). This CDR3 spans 13 amino acids. Germline V lookup: CDR1 GTSNPN, CDR2 SVGIG (reference sequence). The V end lost 3 bases, the J end lost 5 bases, and 11 bases lay between the germline ends. In DNA, the CDR3 is TGTGCCTGGAGGTGGACAGATAGAAACACCATATATTTT. It yields the protein CAWRWTDRNTIYF.

The chain recombines TRBV2 with TRBJ2-3; TRBD1 matches 7 bases. V gave up 0 bases and J gave up 0 bases; unmatched junction bases: 15. Germline V gene sequence: CDR1 SNHLY, CDR2 FYNNEI. The CDR3 is 20 residues long. The CDR3 loop is CASSEALGTEKILSTDTQYF. The CDR3 nucleotides read TGTGCCAGCAGTGAAGCGCTTGGGACAGAAAAAATTCTAAGCACAGATACGCAGTATTTT.